This T cell receptor beta chain was found in a study of OX40 agonist ivuxolimab in advanced cancers. Study-level background: Treatment of patients was with ivuxolimab, an agonistic anti-OX40 (CD134) antibody. The mean age was roughly 60 years, ranging from 23 to 79, with around four fifths of participants male.

Data came from immunoSEQ multiplex PCR; TCRdb stores just in-frame clones and leaves some out. The sample holds approximately 55,000 clones; about 90% are singletons and the top ten take approximately 14%. Germline V gene data show CDR1 as DFQATT and CDR2 as SNEGSKA (reference sequence). The length of the CDR3 is 11 residues. Sequenced here: CD4+ or CD8+ T cells sorted from blood, sampled in a trial of the OX40 agonist ivuxolimab. The V call is TRBV20-1, the J call TRBJ2-1; perhaps TRBD2 as D (6 bases). The clonotype originates from an adult with an advanced solid tumor such as melanoma, head and neck, liver or kidney cancer. CDR3: CSAGGNNEQFF. CDR3 in DNA: TGCAGCGCCGGGGGAAACAATGAGCAGTTCTTC.